This entry concerns a single T cell receptor beta chain. Its antigen is undetermined. The sample belongs to a study of T-cell memory formation after mild COVID-19. Study background: TCR clusters mostly belonged to single donors.

The CDR3 is 15 residues long. V gave up 0 bases and J gave up 8 bases, with 15 bases separating them. The germline gives CDR1 SGHRS, CDR2 YFSETQ. TCRdb analysed the 5' RACE reads with MiXCR anew, one entry per CDR3 protein. The table includes hundreds of thousands of distinct CDR3 sequences, roughly 17% detected once. Findings and limits, study-wide: Pre-infection memory carried some responding clones, suggesting that cross-reactive memory joined.

Sequencing used PBMCs or a T cell subset sorted from them (not recorded which). This chain connects TRBV5-1 to TRBJ2-1; maybe TRBD1 (5 bases). The source of this sequence is an adult woman who had mild COVID-19 (a few samples of this study predate the infection). Cell type and time point are not known. CDR3 in amino acids: CASSLAWQGLDEQFF. CDR3 in DNA: TGCGCCAGCAGCTTGGCTTGGCAGGGCCTAGATGAGCAGTTCTTC.